This T cell receptor (beta chain) comes out of a study of blood T cell repertoires in COVID-19. About the research overall: Whether acute or convalescent, the COVID-19 samples came from the United States, Italy and Spain. From T cells, B-cell-depleted T cells, or PBMCs came the material, which was cDNA or gDNA.

Original processing methods: The assay estimated nucleated cells by amplifying reference gene primers. Some clones are missing from TCRdb's copy, which holds only in-frame ones; the method was immunoSEQ multiplex PCR. V and J calls and clone size come straight from that table; D and trimming were deduced from the DNA. The sample contains under 250,000 clones, approximately 90% of which appear only once. It was during active infection that Seattle patients were enrolled and then longitudinally followed. This receptor was identified in a man in his 60s with COVID-19, enrolled during active disease. Sequencing input: peripheral blood.

Here the CDR3 reads CASSWWGDSGYTF. The CDR3, as DNA: TGTGCCAGCAGCTGGTGGGGGGACTCTGGCTACACCTTC. The chain couples TRBV5-6 to TRBJ1-2; D may be TRBD1 (5 bases). V was cut by 3 bases and J by 7 bases, with 13 bases left in between. CDR3 length: 13 amino acids. Per the germline V gene, CDR1 is SGHDT and CDR2 is YYEEEE.